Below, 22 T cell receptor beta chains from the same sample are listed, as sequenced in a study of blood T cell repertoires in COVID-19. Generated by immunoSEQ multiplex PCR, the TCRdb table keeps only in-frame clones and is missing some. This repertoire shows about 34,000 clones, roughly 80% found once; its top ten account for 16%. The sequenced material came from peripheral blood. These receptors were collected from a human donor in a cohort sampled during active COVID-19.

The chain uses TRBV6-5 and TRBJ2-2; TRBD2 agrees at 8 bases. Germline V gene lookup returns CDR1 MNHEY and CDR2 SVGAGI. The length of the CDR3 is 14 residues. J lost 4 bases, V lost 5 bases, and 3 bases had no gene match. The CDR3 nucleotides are TGTGCCAGCAGTCGTACTAGCGGCACCGGGGAGCTGTTTTTT. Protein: CASSRTSGTGELFF.

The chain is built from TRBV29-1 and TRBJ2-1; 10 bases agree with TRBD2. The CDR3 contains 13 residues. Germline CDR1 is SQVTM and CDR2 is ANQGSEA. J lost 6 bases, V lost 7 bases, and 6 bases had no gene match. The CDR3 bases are TGCAGCGGAAGCGGGAGGGTACCCAATGAGCAGTTCTTC. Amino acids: CSGSGRVPNEQFF.

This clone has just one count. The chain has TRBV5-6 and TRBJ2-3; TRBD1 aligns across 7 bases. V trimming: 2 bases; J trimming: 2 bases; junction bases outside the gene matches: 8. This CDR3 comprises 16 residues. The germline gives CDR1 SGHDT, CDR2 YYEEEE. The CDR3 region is CASSLTGTELTDTQYF. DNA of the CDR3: TGTGCCAGCAGCTTAACCGGGACAGAGCTCACAGATACGCAGTATTTT.

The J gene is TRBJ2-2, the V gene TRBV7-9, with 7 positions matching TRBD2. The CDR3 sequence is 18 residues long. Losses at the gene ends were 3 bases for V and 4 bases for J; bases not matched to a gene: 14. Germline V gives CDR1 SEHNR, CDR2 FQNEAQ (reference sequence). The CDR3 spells CASSFVPSGLDGTGELFF. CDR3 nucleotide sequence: TGTGCCAGCAGCTTCGTTCCTAGCGGCCTAGACGGCACCGGGGAGCTGTTTTTT. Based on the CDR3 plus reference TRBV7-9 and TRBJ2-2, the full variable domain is DTGVSQNPRHKITKRGQNVTFRCDPISEHNRLYWYRQTLGQGPEFLTYFQNEAQLEKSRLLSDRFSAERPKGSFSTLEIQRTEQGDSAMYLCASSFVPSGLDGTGELFFGEGSRLTVL.

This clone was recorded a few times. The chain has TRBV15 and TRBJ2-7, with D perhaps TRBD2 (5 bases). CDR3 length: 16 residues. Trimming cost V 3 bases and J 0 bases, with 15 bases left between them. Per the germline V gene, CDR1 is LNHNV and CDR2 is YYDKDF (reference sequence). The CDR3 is CATSSRMRAGSYEQYF. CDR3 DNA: TGTGCCACCAGCAGTAGGATGAGGGCCGGCTCCTACGAGCAGTACTTC.

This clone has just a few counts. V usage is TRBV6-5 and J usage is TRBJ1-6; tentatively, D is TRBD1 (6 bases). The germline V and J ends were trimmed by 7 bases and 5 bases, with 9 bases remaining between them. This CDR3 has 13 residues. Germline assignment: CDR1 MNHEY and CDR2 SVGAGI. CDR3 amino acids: CASTGQNNSPLHF. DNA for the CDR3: TGTGCCAGCACTGGACAGAATAATTCACCCCTCCACTTT.

Here the CDR3 reads CSVASGNNQPQHF. CDR3 in DNA: TGCAGCGTTGCGTCGGGGAACAATCAGCCCCAGCATTTT. This chain uses TRBV29-1 with TRBJ1-5, with no clear D. Germline loops: CDR1 SQVTM, CDR2 ANQGSEA. V shed 4 bases and J shed 3 bases, with 10 bases lying between them. The CDR3 is 13 amino acids.

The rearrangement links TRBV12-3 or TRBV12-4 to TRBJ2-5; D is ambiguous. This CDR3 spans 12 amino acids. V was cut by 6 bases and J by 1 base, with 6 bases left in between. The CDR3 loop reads CASSQIQETQYF. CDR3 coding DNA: TGTGCCAGCAGCCAAATCCAAGAGACCCAGTACTTC.

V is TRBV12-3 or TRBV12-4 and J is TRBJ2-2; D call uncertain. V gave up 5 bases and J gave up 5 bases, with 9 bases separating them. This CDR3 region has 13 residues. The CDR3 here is CASSRLPTGELFF. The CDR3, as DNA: TGTGCCAGCAGTCGACTTCCGACCGGGGAGCTGTTTTTT.

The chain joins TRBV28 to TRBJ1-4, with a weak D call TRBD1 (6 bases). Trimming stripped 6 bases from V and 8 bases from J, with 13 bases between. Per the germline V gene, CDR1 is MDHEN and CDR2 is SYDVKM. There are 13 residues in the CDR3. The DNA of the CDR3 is TGTGCCAGCAGGCACAGGGTACGGGAAAAACTGTTTTTT. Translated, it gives CASRHRVREKLFF.

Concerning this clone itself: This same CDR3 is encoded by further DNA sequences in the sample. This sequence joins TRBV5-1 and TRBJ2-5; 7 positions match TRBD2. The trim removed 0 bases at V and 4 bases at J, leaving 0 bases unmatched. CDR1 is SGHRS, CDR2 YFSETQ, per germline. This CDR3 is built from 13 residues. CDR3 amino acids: CASSLAGGETQYF. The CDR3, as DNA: TGCGCCAGCAGCTTGGCGGGGGGAGAGACCCAGTACTTC.

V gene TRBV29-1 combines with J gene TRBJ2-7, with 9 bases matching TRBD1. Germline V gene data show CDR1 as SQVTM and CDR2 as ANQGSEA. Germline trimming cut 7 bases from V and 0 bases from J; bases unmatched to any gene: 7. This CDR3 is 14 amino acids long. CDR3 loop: CSASTGGSSYEQYF. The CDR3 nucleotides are TGCAGCGCTTCAACAGGGGGCAGCTCCTACGAGCAGTACTTC.

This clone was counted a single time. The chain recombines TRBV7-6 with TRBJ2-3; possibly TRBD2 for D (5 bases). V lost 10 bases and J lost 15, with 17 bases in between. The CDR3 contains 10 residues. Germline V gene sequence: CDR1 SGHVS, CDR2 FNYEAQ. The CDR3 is CATPGGGGYF. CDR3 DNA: TGTGCCACCCCAGGAGGTGGAGGATATTTT.

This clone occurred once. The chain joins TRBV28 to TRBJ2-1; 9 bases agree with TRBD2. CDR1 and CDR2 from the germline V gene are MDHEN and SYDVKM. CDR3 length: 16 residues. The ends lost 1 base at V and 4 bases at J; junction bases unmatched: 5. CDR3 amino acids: CASSLLRAGGYNEQFF. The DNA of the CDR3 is TGTGCCAGCAGTTTATTACGGGCGGGGGGGTACAATGAGCAGTTCTTC.

The CDR3: CASSPGTGLFEKLFF. The CDR3 DNA is TGTGCCAGCAGCCCCGGGACAGGGCTTTTTGAAAAACTGTTTTTT. J is TRBJ1-4 and V is TRBV7-2, with 9 bases identical to TRBD1. The germline gives CDR1 SGHTA, CDR2 FQGNSA. V lost 5 bases and J lost 7; bases outside the gene matches: 8. The CDR3 spans 15 residues.

Here the CDR3 reads CASSASNWFSGNTIYF. The CDR3 region has the DNA TGTGCCAGCAGCGCCTCAAACTGGTTCTCTGGAAACACCATATATTTT. V and J are TRBV9 and TRBJ1-3, with no clear D. V gave up 3 bases and J gave up 0 bases, with 13 bases separating them. CDR1 and CDR2 (germline): SGDLS, YYNGEE. The CDR3 is 16 residues long. Combining the CDR3 with reference TRBV9 and TRBJ1-3 gives the whole variable domain DSGVTQTPKHLITATGQRVTLRCSPRSGDLSVYWYQQSLDQGLQFLIQYYNGEERAKGNILERFSAQQFPDLHSELNLSSLELGDSALYFCASSASNWFSGNTIYFGEGSWLTVV.

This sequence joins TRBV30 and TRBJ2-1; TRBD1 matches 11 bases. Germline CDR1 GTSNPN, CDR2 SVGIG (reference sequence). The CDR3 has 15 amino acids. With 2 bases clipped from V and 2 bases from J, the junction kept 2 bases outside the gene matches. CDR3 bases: TGTGCCTGGAGTTGGGGACAGGGGGCCTACAATGAGCAGTTCTTC. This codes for CAWSWGQGAYNEQFF. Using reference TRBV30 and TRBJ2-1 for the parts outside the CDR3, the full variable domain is SQTIHQWPATLVQPVGSPLSLECTVEGTSNPNLYWYRQAAGRGLQLLFYSVGIGQISSEVPQNLSASRPQDRQFILSSKKLLLSDSGFYLCAWSWGQGAYNEQFFGPGTRLTVL.

The CDR3 protein is CAISMLDKGVAGTDTQYF. CDR3 DNA sequence: TGTGCCATCAGCATGCTTGATAAGGGGGTAGCAGGCACAGATACGCAGTATTTT. This chain links TRBV10-3 with TRBJ2-3; D possibly corresponds to TRBD1 (6 bases). Trimming took 6 bases from V and 1 from J, leaving 23 bases between them. Germline V gene sequence: CDR1 ENHRY, CDR2 SYGVKD. The length of the CDR3 is 18 residues.

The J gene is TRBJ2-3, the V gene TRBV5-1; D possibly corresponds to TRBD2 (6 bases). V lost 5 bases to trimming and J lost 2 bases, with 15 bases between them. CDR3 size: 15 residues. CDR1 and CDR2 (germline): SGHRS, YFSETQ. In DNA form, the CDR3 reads TGCGCCAGCAGTAGGGACGGCGGGGTCACAGATACGCAGTATTTT. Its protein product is CASSRDGGVTDTQYF.

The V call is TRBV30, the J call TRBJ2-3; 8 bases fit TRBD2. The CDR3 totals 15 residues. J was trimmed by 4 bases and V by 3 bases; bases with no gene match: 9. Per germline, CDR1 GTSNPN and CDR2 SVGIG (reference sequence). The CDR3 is CAWSPLAVGADTQYF. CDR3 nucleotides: TGTGCCTGGAGCCCACTAGCGGTAGGCGCAGATACGCAGTATTTT. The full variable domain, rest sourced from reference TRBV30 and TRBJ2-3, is SQTIHQWPATLVQPVGSPLSLECTVEGTSNPNLYWYRQAAGRGLQLLFYSVGIGQISSEVPQNLSASRPQDRQFILSSKKLLLSDSGFYLCAWSPLAVGADTQYFGPGTRLTVL.

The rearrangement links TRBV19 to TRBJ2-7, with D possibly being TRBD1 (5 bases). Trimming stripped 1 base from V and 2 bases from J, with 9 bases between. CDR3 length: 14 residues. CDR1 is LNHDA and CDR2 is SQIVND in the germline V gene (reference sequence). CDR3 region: CASSIGAGPYEQYF. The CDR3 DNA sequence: TGTGCCAGTAGTATAGGGGCAGGGCCCTACGAGCAGTACTTC.

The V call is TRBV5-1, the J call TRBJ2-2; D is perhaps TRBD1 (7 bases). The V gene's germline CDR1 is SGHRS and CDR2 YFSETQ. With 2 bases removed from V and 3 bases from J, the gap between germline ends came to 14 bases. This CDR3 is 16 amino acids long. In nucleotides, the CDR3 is TGCGCCAGCAGCTTCGGCCCCAGGGGGGACACCGGGGAGCTGTTTTTT. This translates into CASSFGPRGDTGELFF.